One sample yielded the 27 T cell receptor beta chains listed below, sequenced in a study of shared clonotypes between healthy human individuals. The table came from immunoSEQ multiplex PCR; TCRdb's copy has only in-frame clones and leaves some out. The sample gives about 2.4 million clones, over 85% of which show up once; roughly 0.36% is in the top ten. Sequenced input: naive CD4+ T cells from PBMCs. Regarding subset: CD45RA+ positively selected. The receptors originated from a man aged 18 to 30 in good health. Some clones in this sample may be carry-over from other donors' samples.

The chain combines TRBV7-9 with TRBJ1-3; D remains unclear. Trimming pared 4 bases from V and 2 bases from J, leaving 12 bases between. The CDR3 has 15 amino acids. CDR1 SEHNR and CDR2 FQNEAQ come from the germline V gene (reference sequence). This chain's CDR3 is CASSSSWGAGNTIYF. CDR3 nucleotide sequence: TGTGCCAGCAGCTCCAGCTGGGGAGCTGGAAACACCATATATTTT. The full variable domain, with the rest looked up from reference TRBV7-9 and TRBJ1-3, is DTGVSQNPRHKITKRGQNVTFRCDPISEHNRLYWYRQTLGQGPEFLTYFQNEAQLEKSRLLSDRFSAERPKGSFSTLEIQRTEQGDSAMYLCASSSSWGAGNTIYFGEGSWLTVV.

This chain joins TRBV27 and TRBJ1-5; no firm D call. The CDR3 extends over 13 amino acids. V lost 2 bases to trimming and J lost 3 bases, with 5 bases between them. Germline CDR1 MNHEY, CDR2 SMNVEV (reference sequence). The CDR3 is CASSLLLNQPQHF. For the CDR3, the DNA is TGTGCCAGCAGTTTACTCCTCAATCAGCCCCAGCATTTT.

CDR3 coding DNA: TGTGCCAGCAGTGCGTCAACTAGCGGGAACAGGGGTGAGCAGTTCTTC. Translation gives CASSASTSGNRGEQFF. The rearrangement uses TRBV25-1 and TRBJ2-1, with 10 bases lining up with TRBD2. Looked up from germline, CDR1 is MGHDK and CDR2 is SYGVNS. This CDR3 is 16 amino acids long. V lost 4 bases, J lost 9 bases, and 12 bases stayed unmatched.

The genes are TRBV14 and TRBJ2-5, with TRBD2 matching 9 bases. CDR3 length equals 18 residues. Germline values: CDR1 SGHDN, CDR2 FVKESK. J was trimmed by 2 bases and V by 1 base; bases with no gene match: 11. The DNA of the CDR3 is TGTGCCAGCAGCCAAGTAGGTCGCCTAGCGGGAATTCAAGAGACCCAGTACTTC. Translating gives CASSQVGRLAGIQETQYF.

This clone was recorded once. The chain employs TRBV2 and TRBJ2-1; D possibly corresponds to TRBD1 (6 bases). Germline CDR1 and CDR2: SNHLY and FYNNEI. This CDR3 comprises 12 residues. Trimming took off 6 bases at V and 7 bases at J, with 10 bases between the two ends. The CDR3 sequence is CASSSQGNEQFF. Written as DNA, the CDR3 is TGTGCCAGCAGCTCCCAGGGGAATGAGCAGTTCTTC.

The V and J genes are TRBV4-1 and TRBJ1-6; D gene ambiguous. V lost 0 bases and J lost 11, with 11 bases in between. Germline lookup yields CDR1 MGHRA and CDR2 YSYEKL. The CDR3 sequence is 14 residues long. CDR3 protein: CASSQDRAGTPLHF. DNA of the CDR3: TGCGCCAGCAGCCAAGACCGAGCGGGTACACCCCTCCACTTT.

The J gene is TRBJ1-2, the V gene TRBV5-1; D is possibly TRBD1 (5 bases). Trimming pared 6 bases from V and 2 bases from J, leaving 23 bases between. CDR3 length equals 17 residues. Looked up from germline, CDR1 is SGHRS and CDR2 is YFSETQ. In DNA form, the CDR3 reads TGCGCCAGCAATATAGGGACGTTACGGACCTCCAACTATGGCTACACCTTC. It is translated as CASNIGTLRTSNYGYTF.

This clone has a single count. J is TRBJ1-5 and V is TRBV11-2, with D uncertain. The germline V and J ends were trimmed by 4 bases and 4 bases, with 14 bases remaining between them. CDR3 size: 15 residues. CDR1 SGHAT and CDR2 FQNNGV come from the germline V gene. DNA for the CDR3: TGTGCCAGCAGCTCAACCCCCGCAGTTAATCAGCCCCAGCATTTT. This translates into CASSSTPAVNQPQHF.

This rearrangement joins TRBV4-1 to TRBJ2-3; 12 nucleotides align to TRBD2. CDR3 size: 14 residues. Germline CDR1 is MGHRA and CDR2 is YSYEKL. Losses at the gene ends were 3 bases for V and 5 bases for J; bases not matched to a gene: 0. The CDR3 DNA sequence: TGCGCCAGCAGCCAGGGACTAGCGGGAGATACGCAGTATTTT. It codes for CASSQGLAGDTQYF.

The chain combines TRBV7-9 with TRBJ2-7; TRBD1 matches 9 bases. CDR1 SEHNR and CDR2 FQNEAQ come from the germline V gene (reference sequence). This CDR3 spans 17 amino acids. With 1 base clipped from V and 1 base from J, the junction kept 8 bases outside the gene matches. This chain's CDR3 is CASSLGIGQGISYEQYF. In DNA, the CDR3 is TGTGCCAGCAGCTTAGGGATTGGACAGGGGATTTCCTACGAGCAGTACTTC.

V usage is TRBV5-1 and J usage is TRBJ1-4; D gene uncertain. This CDR3 is 16 amino acids long. Germline CDR1 and CDR2: SGHRS and YFSETQ. With 4 bases removed from V and 5 bases from J, the gap between germline ends came to 18 bases. CDR3 protein: CASSPAVGKANEKLFF. DNA of the CDR3: TGCGCCAGCAGCCCGGCAGTGGGGAAGGCCAATGAAAAACTGTTTTTT.

The V gene is TRBV11-2, the J gene TRBJ2-5; 8 bases are shared with TRBD1. CDR1 SGHAT and CDR2 FQNNGV come from the germline V gene. V shed 5 bases and J 9 bases; nucleotides not matched to a gene: 14. This CDR3 spans 15 amino acids. The chain's CDR3 is CASSPPGDRTLAQYF. CDR3 coding DNA: TGTGCCAGCAGCCCCCCCGGGGACAGGACTTTGGCCCAGTACTTC.

This chain connects TRBV27 to TRBJ2-6; 16 bases fit TRBD2. The germline V gene has CDR1 MNHEY and CDR2 SMNVEV (reference sequence). V lost 5 bases to trimming and J lost 3 bases; unmatched junction nucleotides: 10. This CDR3 comprises 20 residues. For the CDR3, the DNA is TGTGCCAGCAGTAACCCATTCGGGACTAGCGGGAGGGGTGGGGCCAACGTCCTGACTTTC. Its protein is CASSNPFGTSGRGGANVLTF.

The gene calls are TRBV5-4 and TRBJ2-5, with D perhaps TRBD2 (6 bases). Per the germline V gene, CDR1 is SGHNT and CDR2 is YYREEE (reference sequence). This CDR3 is built from 17 residues. V was shortened by 4 bases and J by 2 bases, with 21 bases between the two germline ends. CDR3: CASSIGTPLDVQETQYF. In DNA, the CDR3 is TGTGCCAGCAGCATCGGGACTCCACTAGACGTACAAGAGACCCAGTACTTC.

The chain is built from TRBV7-8 and TRBJ2-6; 8 bases agree with TRBD1. The CDR3 runs to 18 residues. Germline values: CDR1 SGHVS, CDR2 FQNEAQ. Germline trimming cut 5 bases from V and 0 bases from J; bases unmatched to any gene: 9. CDR3 nucleotide sequence: TGTGCCAGCAGCCCGAGCCGGGACAGGCTCTCTGGGGCCAACGTCCTGACTTTC. Its protein product is CASSPSRDRLSGANVLTF.

For this clone: Other DNA sequences in the sample encode the same CDR3. The V and J genes are TRBV7-9 and TRBJ1-2; 12 bases map to TRBD1. The CDR3 has 14 residues. V lost 4 bases and J lost 7; bases outside the gene matches: 4. From germline, CDR1 is SEHNR and CDR2 FQNEAQ (reference sequence). CDR3 in DNA: TGTGCCAGCAGCTCGGGACAGGGGGCGCGTGGCTACACCTTC. As protein: CASSSGQGARGYTF.

The chain employs TRBV7-9 and TRBJ1-5, with D unresolved. This CDR3 has 15 amino acids. The germline gives CDR1 SEHNR, CDR2 FQNEAQ (reference sequence). The V gene lost 5 bases and the J gene lost 4 bases, with 15 bases spanning the gap. The CDR3 nucleotides read TGTGCCAGCAGCCCGGGCCCCGTAGGGAATCAGCCCCAGCATTTT. Its translation: CASSPGPVGNQPQHF.

The chain has TRBV19 and TRBJ1-1; maybe TRBD1 (6 bases). Germline V CDR1 and CDR2: LNHDA, SQIVND (reference sequence). V lost 11 bases to trimming and J lost 6 bases, with 19 bases between them. CDR3 size: 13 residues. CDR3 region: CASRDKDSAEAFF. The CDR3 DNA follows: TGTGCCTCCCGGGACAAGGACTCCGCTGAAGCTTTCTTT.

The rearrangement links TRBV4-1 to TRBJ1-3, with D tentatively TRBD1 (5 bases). CDR1 is MGHRA and CDR2 is YSYEKL in the germline V gene. Trimming removed 3 bases at V and 2 bases at J, with 14 bases between. The CDR3 runs 16 residues. The CDR3 nucleotides are TGCGCCAGCAGCCACGTACCTTCGGGGGCTGGAAACACCATATATTTT. Its translation is CASSHVPSGAGNTIYF.

Details on this clone: This sample also contains other DNA sequences that code for the same CDR3. The chain combines TRBV28 with TRBJ1-2, with D uncertain. Germline CDR1 MDHEN, CDR2 SYDVKM. The V end was cut by 6 bases, the J end by 3 bases, with 5 bases between. The CDR3 spans 11 residues. The CDR3 nucleotides are TGTGCCAGCAGCCCAGACTATGGCTACACCTTC. Its protein product is CASSPDYGYTF.

V gene TRBV2 combines with J gene TRBJ2-6; possibly TRBD1 for D (6 bases). Germline CDR1 and CDR2: SNHLY and FYNNEI. V shed 6 bases and J shed 0 bases, with 12 bases lying between them. The CDR3 length is 16 residues. The CDR3 region has the DNA TGTGCCAGCAGCGACGGACAGATCTCTGGGGCCAACGTCCTGACTTTC. Translated, it gives CASSDGQISGANVLTF.

This chain uses TRBV29-1 with TRBJ2-3; D is unclear. Trimming pared 0 bases from V and 12 bases from J, leaving 7 bases between. CDR3 length equals 10 residues. Germline CDR1 and CDR2: SQVTM and ANQGSEA. CDR3 DNA: TGCAGCGTTGAAGATGCGAGACAGTATTTT. Residues: CSVEDARQYF.

The chain is built from TRBV10-2 and TRBJ2-3, with TRBD2 matching over 7 bases. The CDR3 contains 11 residues. The germline gives CDR1 WSHSY, CDR2 SAAADI. The trim removed 9 bases at V and 8 bases at J, leaving 5 bases unmatched. In nucleotides, the CDR3 is TGCGCCAGTGGGATAGCGGGTACGCAGTATTTT. Protein product: CASGIAGTQYF.

The CDR3 is CASSFGAGNTEAFF. DNA for the CDR3: TGTGCCAGCTCATTTGGAGCGGGGAACACTGAAGCTTTCTTT. The chain uses TRBV28 and TRBJ1-1; unclear D gene. CDR3 length: 14 amino acids. V was clipped by 8 bases and J by 1 base, with 14 bases between them. The germline gives CDR1 MDHEN, CDR2 SYDVKM.

This clone came up a few times. The chain is built from TRBV15 and TRBJ1-2, with unresolved D. From germline, CDR1 is LNHNV and CDR2 YYDKDF (reference sequence). The CDR3 loop spans 14 amino acids. Trimming removed 3 bases from V and 4 bases from J, with 12 bases in between. CDR3 sequence: CATSRGGVSYGYTF. The DNA of the CDR3 is TGTGCCACCAGCAGGGGCGGGGTTAGCTATGGCTACACCTTC.

This chain connects TRBV28 to TRBJ2-7; D possibly corresponds to TRBD2 (5 bases). Trimming left V 3 bases short and J 2 bases short, with 11 bases between. The CDR3 covers 14 residues. CDR1 is MDHEN, CDR2 SYDVKM, per germline. The CDR3: CASSFLDGTYEQYF. The CDR3 nucleotides read TGTGCCAGCAGTTTTTTGGACGGGACCTACGAGCAGTACTTC. The variable domain in full, with the rest retrieved from reference TRBV28 and TRBJ2-7, is DVKVTQSSRYLVKRTGEKVFLECVQDMDHENMFWYRQDPGLGLRLIYFSYDVKMKEKGDIPEGYSVSREKKERFSLILESASTNQTSMYLCASSFLDGTYEQYFGPGTRLTVT.

Here the CDR3 DNA reads TGTGCCAGCAGCTTGGCCATAGCGGGAGCCTACGAGCAGTACTTC. Translated: CASSLAIAGAYEQYF. V is TRBV5-4 and J is TRBJ2-7; 9 nucleotides agree with TRBD2. The CDR3 has 15 residues. V lost 0 bases to trimming and J lost 2 bases; unmatched junction nucleotides: 3. CDR1 SGHNT and CDR2 YYREEE come from the germline V gene (reference sequence).